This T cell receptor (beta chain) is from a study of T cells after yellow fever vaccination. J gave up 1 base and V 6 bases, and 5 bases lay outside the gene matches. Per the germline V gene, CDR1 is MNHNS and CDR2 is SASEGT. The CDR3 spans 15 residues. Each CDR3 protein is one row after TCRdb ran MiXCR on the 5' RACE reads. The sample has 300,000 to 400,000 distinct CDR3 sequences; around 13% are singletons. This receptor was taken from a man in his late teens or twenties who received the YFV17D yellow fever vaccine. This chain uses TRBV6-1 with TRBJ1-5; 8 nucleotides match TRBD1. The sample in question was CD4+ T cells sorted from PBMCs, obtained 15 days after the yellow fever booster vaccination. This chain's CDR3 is CASREQGVSNQPQHF. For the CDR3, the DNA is TGTGCCAGCAGAGAACAGGGGGTGAGCAATCAGCCCCAGCATTTT.